The sequence of this T cell receptor (beta chain) was determined in a study of blood T cells in healthy people across ages (dated by TCRdb to between 2014 and 2016). Regarding the research as a whole: In model experiments, template switching captured about one uniquely barcoded TCR beta cDNA molecule for every two T cells. The donors were divided into four age groups: young (average about 16 years), middle-aged (approximately 42), aged (roughly 60) and long-lived (82). To track age-related changes in TCR beta repertoire diversity, the study relied on deep sequencing normalized with unique cDNA molecular identifiers. The study analyzed two additional independent replicas of 1 million unique cDNA reads from the same blood draw for two donors, one aged 18 to 30 and one aged 80 or older.

Counted from cysteine to phenylalanine, this CDR3 has 16 amino acids. Only CDR3 DNA is held: 48 bases, read in frame from base 1. The junction shows trimming of 4 bases on V and 7 bases on J, and the gene matches do not reach 13 bases of it. CDR1 and CDR2 were assigned from the germline V gene as MDHEN and SYDVKM. The method behind the library was 5' RACE. Sequencer: Illumina HiSeq 2500. A second 7 to 11 cycle PCR used a sample-barcoded 5' primer and a J-beta primer mix. Each TCR beta cDNA molecule received a unique molecular identifier from a template-switch 5' adaptor carrying 12 random nucleotides. At least 3 million CDR3-containing paired-end reads were obtained from each sample. First-strand cDNA synthesis was performed from all RNA using the Mint cDNA synthesis kit, with priming by a TRBC-specific oligonucleotide. After uracil-DNA glycosylase treatment, a first 18-cycle PCR used universal primers M1SS and BC2_uni_R on all cDNA. In the original analysis: For normalization, 1 million high-quality reads were randomly selected from each sample, with every read carrying a distinct molecular identifier. Instead of being binned into consensus sequences, reads that shared molecular identifiers were thrown out. MiTCR, set to a Q25 quality threshold and the strictest error-elimination algorithm, was used for CDR3 identification, clonotype clustering and error correction. A nonparametric unseen species model with Euler transformation was used to estimate lower-bound total TCR beta diversity. TCRdb trimmed the raw reads at Q25, called clones with MiXCR and kept productive beta chains. Every entry covers one CDR3 protein and lists the most common genes and DNA from its rows. None of the V and J calls come from the authors' own analysis; TCRdb made them. This sample has 800,000 to 1,300,000 distinct CDR3 sequences in its table, and about 25% of those were observed once. Around 0.7% of the sample belongs to the ten largest clones.

The donors were roughly 40 Caucasian individuals from Russia, aged about 6 to 100 years, who were systemically healthy. Ten milliliters of peripheral blood were drawn from each donor into EDTA-treated Vacutainer tubes. Ficoll-Paque density-gradient centrifugation was used to isolate PBMCs, with at least 7 million obtained per sample. Trizol reagent was used to extract total RNA from PBMCs, with at least 6 micrograms per sample. For every donor, flow cytometry on a PBMC aliquot measured the percentage of naive CD45RAhigh/CD27high T cells. Regarding this clonotype: Its antigen remains unidentified. It has no much larger one-base neighbor in the sample; base qualities were not kept.

The paper as a whole reports these results and caveats: A strong correlation was found between observed TCR beta diversity and the percentage of naive T cells measured by flow cytometry. Bulk unsorted PBMC profiling prevented conclusive comparison of naive and antigen-experienced compartments. As age increased, observed TCR beta diversity per million T cells dropped in a roughly linear way, and a significant reduction was already evident by age roughly 40. Estimates of total diversity based on one million sequenced T cells were regarded as lower bounds and as underestimates. The CMV infection status of donors was not known, potentially confounding age-related changes in expanded clonotypes. Compared with the aged group, the long-lived group had more naive CD4+ T cells, fewer expanded clones and increased TCR diversity, a pattern suggesting age selection.

The same specimen was also included in a second study, on T cells of mothers and their children. From that second study: Nine systemically healthy Caucasian individuals served as donors, namely three mothers together with their six children. cDNA synthesis used all of the extracted RNA, with approximately 1.4 ug of RNA in each 15 ul reaction. In the second PCR, the M1S primer added sample barcodes and 2-4 random nucleotides. Each mother yielded over 8 million TCR beta CDR3 reads and each child 2.5 million to 3.5 million reads. Thymic selection shapes the output of TCR recombination in a similar way in related and unrelated pairs, and inherited differences have a minor effect. Normalized repertoire overlap in related mother-child pairs was always slightly higher than in unrelated mother-child pairs, but the difference was never significant. No persistent microchimeric T cell clones were found, with a detection sensitivity of 75 to 100 clones per million clonotypes. In the study, deep NGS was used to compare the TCR beta repertoires of mothers and children, and features distinguishing related mother-child pairs from unrelated individuals were sought. On average, the children were about 10 +/- 4 years old, while the mothers were approximately 40 +/- 4 years old. After adapter ligation was performed with NEBNext reagents, the libraries were sequenced on an Illumina HiSeq 2000 with 100+100 nt paired-end reads. To prevent cross-contamination, the mother and child libraries were prepared one month apart and sequenced in separate runs. Between roughly 500,000 and 2,300,000 distinct TCR beta clonotypes were identified per donor. Naive TCR beta clonotypes were estimated from low-frequency clonotypes matched to each donor's FACS-determined naive share, without sorting.

The TCR originated in a girl aged 2-15 years in good health. The V and J segments used are TRBV28 and TRBJ2-1, and 7 junction bases match TRBD1. The sample taken for sequencing was blood. The CDR3 region has the sequence CASSSSAGDRTNEQFF. The nucleotides are TGTGCCAGCAGTTCCTCAGCCGGGGACAGAACAAATGAGCAGTTCTTC.